The 27 T cell receptor beta chains given below trace back to one sample, sequenced in a study of blood T cell repertoires in COVID-19. This table comes from immunoSEQ multiplex PCR, and its TCRdb copy is limited to in-frame clones, with some not included. The sample consists of approximately 280,000 clones, 80% to 90% of them appearing once. Sequenced: peripheral blood. The source is a woman in her seventies with acute or convalescent COVID-19.

Notes on this clone: The same CDR3 also results from other DNA sequences found in this sample. The chain has TRBV30 and TRBJ2-1; 8 bases align to TRBD2. The CDR3 has 14 amino acids. Germline CDR1 is GTSNPN and CDR2 is SVGIG (reference sequence). V shed 2 bases and J 4 bases; nucleotides not matched to a gene: 4. Here the CDR3 reads CAWSRGGLYNEQFF. The CDR3, as DNA: TGTGCCTGGAGTCGGGGGGGGCTGTACAATGAGCAGTTCTTC.

The chain employs TRBV6-5 and TRBJ2-5; D may be TRBD1 (6 bases). This CDR3 region has 16 residues. V lost 0 bases and J lost 4, with 15 bases in between. Germline V gene sequence: CDR1 MNHEY, CDR2 SVGAGI. The CDR3 DNA is TGTGCCAGCAGTTACTCGATTCAGGGCAGGGGAGAGACCCAGTACTTC. This translates into CASSYSIQGRGETQYF.

The rearrangement joins TRBV25-1 to TRBJ1-2, with D possibly being TRBD1 (5 bases). Germline V gene data show CDR1 as MGHDK and CDR2 as SYGVNS. Trimming shortened V by 3 bases and J by 5 bases, and 10 bases separated the two germline ends. This CDR3 comprises 13 residues. CDR3 sequence (DNA): TGTGCCAGCAGTGAGCCAGGGCGGTATGGCTACACCTTC. Its protein product is CASSEPGRYGYTF.

The J gene is TRBJ1-5, the V gene TRBV6-5, with TRBD1 identical over 7 bases. Germline loops: CDR1 MNHEY, CDR2 SVGAGI. V shed 6 bases, J shed 4 bases, and the junction held 6 bases outside the gene matches. This CDR3 comprises 14 residues. The CDR3 loop is CASSKDRVNQPQHF. In nucleotides, the CDR3 is TGTGCCAGCAGCAAAGACAGGGTTAATCAGCCCCAGCATTTT.

The rearrangement uses TRBV29-1 and TRBJ1-5; D possibly corresponds to TRBD1 (5 bases). Germline V gene data show CDR1 as SQVTM and CDR2 as ANQGSEA. V shed 6 bases and J shed 5 bases, with 5 bases lying between them. This CDR3 has 10 amino acids. The CDR3 protein is CSVGDQPQHF. The CDR3 DNA sequence: TGCAGCGTAGGGGATCAGCCCCAGCATTTT.

The gene calls are TRBV19 and TRBJ2-3, with 7 bases lining up with TRBD2. There are 15 residues in the CDR3. Germline V lookup: CDR1 LNHDA, CDR2 SQIVND (reference sequence). V lost 5 bases, J lost 4 bases, and 9 bases stayed unmatched. CDR3 residues: CASSFGLGTADTQYF. The CDR3 DNA is TGTGCCAGTAGTTTCGGACTAGGAACGGCAGATACGCAGTATTTT.

This clone has just a few counts. CDR3 DNA sequence: TGTGCCAGTAGTATCTATGGGGCAGGAGATTCAGATACGCAGTATTTT. This gives the protein CASSIYGAGDSDTQYF. The chain links TRBV19 to TRBJ2-3, with a tentative D call TRBD1 (5 bases). The germline V and J ends were trimmed by 3 bases and 4 bases, with 17 bases remaining between them. This CDR3 has 16 residues. Per germline, CDR1 LNHDA and CDR2 SQIVND (reference sequence). The whole variable domain, filled in from reference TRBV19 and TRBJ2-3, reads DGGITQSPKYLFRKEGQNVTLSCEQNLNHDAMYWYRQDPGQGLRLIYYSQIVNDFQKGDIAEGYSVSREKKESFPLTVTSAQKNPTAFYLCASSIYGAGDSDTQYFGPGTRLTVL.

This chain uses TRBV19 with TRBJ1-2; the D gene is possibly TRBD1 (5 bases). In germline, CDR1 is LNHDA, CDR2 SQIVND (reference sequence). The CDR3 sequence is 13 residues long. V lost 6 bases to trimming and J lost 6 bases, with 14 bases between them. The CDR3 here is CASRTETAHGYTF. In DNA, the CDR3 is TGTGCCAGTAGGACGGAGACAGCACATGGCTACACCTTC.

The V call is TRBV10-1, the J call TRBJ2-5; 8 bases are shared with TRBD2. After removal of 2 bases from V and 5 bases from J, the junction contained 13 bases not matched to a gene. Germline-derived CDR1 and CDR2 are WNHNN and SYGVQD (reference sequence). CDR3 size: 17 residues. The CDR3 DNA reads as TGCGCCAGCAGTGAGCCGAGGGGTGCGGGGGGTGTGGAGACCCAGTACTTC. This translates into CASSEPRGAGGVETQYF.

This clone was seen a handful of times. The chain uses TRBV21-1 and TRBJ2-2; the table's D call, TRBD2, has no DNA check behind it. TRBV21-1 is labeled a pseudogene. This CDR3 has 18 amino acids. CDR3: CASSKARRRERPIGELFF. The CDR3 bases are TGTGCCAGCAGCAAAGCCCGCCGACGGGAACGACCGATCGGGGAGCTGTTTTTT.

The chain is built from TRBV3-1 (or the pseudogene TRBV3-2) and TRBJ2-1; 16 bases line up with TRBD2. V trimming: 6 bases; J trimming: 7 bases; junction bases outside the gene matches: 9. Germline lookup yields CDR1 LGHDT and CDR2 YNNKEL (reference sequence). This CDR3 has 17 residues. This chain's CDR3 is CASSLGLAGGQQNEQFF. CDR3 coding DNA: TGTGCCAGCAGTCTGGGACTAGCGGGGGGGCAACAAAATGAGCAGTTCTTC.

This clone was counted once. The rearrangement uses TRBV5-1 and TRBJ2-4, with a tentative D call TRBD2 (5 bases). Germline CDR1 SGHRS, CDR2 YFSETQ. This CDR3 is built from 13 residues. The ends were cut back, 0 bases at V and 5 bases at J, with 6 bases in the middle. The DNA for the CDR3 is TGCGCCAGCAGCTTGGACGGGGAAAACATTCAGTACTTC. This translates into CASSLDGENIQYF.

The chain is built from TRBV4-2 and TRBJ2-1, with D perhaps TRBD1 (6 bases). Germline CDR1 and CDR2: LGHNA and YNFKEQ. The CDR3 is 16 residues long. Between the trimmed V and J ends, which lost 4 bases and 4 bases, there was a span of 17 bases. CDR3 in DNA: TGTGCCAGCAGCCGAAACTACCGACAGGTTTACAATGAGCAGTTCTTC. It encodes CASSRNYRQVYNEQFF.

V and J are TRBV6-1 and TRBJ2-2; D is perhaps TRBD1 (6 bases). V was shortened by 4 bases and J by 4 bases, with 16 bases between the two germline ends. The CDR3 consists of 16 residues. Germline CDR1 MNHNS, CDR2 SASEGT. The CDR3, as DNA: TGTGCCAGCAGTGCGAGCTGGGGGCAAAGCACCGGGGAGCTGTTTTTT. It yields the protein CASSASWGQSTGELFF.

The chain recombines TRBV18 with TRBJ1-1, with TRBD1 matching 7 bases. With 6 bases clipped from V and 0 bases from J, the junction kept 7 bases outside the gene matches. Germline V lookup: CDR1 KGHSH, CDR2 LQKENI. This CDR3 contains 15 residues. The CDR3 nucleotides read TGTGCCAGCTCGCTGGGGGGACAGCTGAACACTGAAGCTTTCTTT. It codes for CASSLGGQLNTEAFF.

V and J are TRBV7-3 and TRBJ1-2; D is perhaps TRBD1 (5 bases). The germline CDR1 and CDR2 sequences are SGHTA and FQGTGA. Trimming stripped 5 bases from V and 8 bases from J, with 24 bases between. There are 16 residues in the CDR3. The CDR3 DNA reads TGTGCCAGCAGCCTGGGGCTGCCGTGGGAGGGGCGCGGCTACACCTTC. It yields the protein CASSLGLPWEGRGYTF.

The chain employs TRBV25-1 and TRBJ2-7; D remains ambiguous. Trimming stripped 3 bases from V and 3 bases from J, with 12 bases between. This CDR3 region has 14 residues. Germline V CDR1 and CDR2: MGHDK, SYGVNS. CDR3 in DNA: TGTGCCAGCAGTGACAGGAAGCCGAACTACGAGCAGTACTTC. Protein: CASSDRKPNYEQYF.

This chain connects TRBV7-6 to TRBJ2-2, with 11 bases identical to TRBD2. Germline CDR1 is SGHVS and CDR2 is FNYEAQ. With 5 bases clipped from V and 1 base from J, the junction kept 3 bases outside the gene matches. This CDR3 spans 16 amino acids. The CDR3 loop is CASSGLAGRNTGELFF. CDR3 DNA: TGTGCCAGCAGCGGACTAGCGGGCCGGAACACCGGGGAGCTGTTTTTT.

DNA of the CDR3: TGTGCCAGCAGCCCCCGTGAGGGAGACGAAGCTTTCTTT. Protein product: CASSPREGDEAFF. The chain is built from TRBV6-5 and TRBJ1-1, with D hard to call. This CDR3 has 13 amino acids. V was shortened by 6 bases and J by 8 bases, with 16 bases between the two germline ends. CDR1 and CDR2 (germline): MNHEY, SVGAGI.

The sample holds one count of this clone. The chain recombines TRBV2 with TRBJ2-2; TRBD2 matches at 9 bases. Germline V CDR1 and CDR2: SNHLY, FYNNEI. V gave up 11 bases and J gave up 1 base; unmatched junction bases: 11. The CDR3 length is 16 residues. CDR3 sequence reads: CARGGGTAKNTGELFF. The DNA for the CDR3 is TGTGCCCGCGGGGGGGGGACCGCCAAGAACACCGGGGAGCTGTTTTTT.

The J gene is TRBJ1-1, the V gene TRBV2; D is uncertain. CDR1 is SNHLY, CDR2 FYNNEI, per germline. Trimming shortened V by 7 bases and J by 7 bases, and 16 bases separated the two germline ends. This CDR3 is 13 amino acids long. The CDR3 DNA follows: TGTGCCAGCACCTCCGGCAGAGAGGGTGAAGCTTTCTTT. This gives the protein CASTSGREGEAFF.

Only one count was recorded for this clone. V gene TRBV12-5 combines with J gene TRBJ1-5; TRBD1 might be the D (6 bases). V was trimmed by 3 bases and J by 7 bases, leaving 10 bases between them. The germline CDR1 and CDR2 sequences are LGHNT and FRNRAP. CDR3 length: 13 residues. CDR3 sequence: CASGFLGQQPQHF. The CDR3, as DNA: TGTGCTAGTGGTTTCCTAGGACAGCAGCCCCAGCATTTT.

The chain couples TRBV28 to TRBJ1-2; possibly TRBD1 for D (5 bases). Deletions cut 2 bases from V and 2 bases from J, with 15 bases between. Germline V gives CDR1 MDHEN, CDR2 SYDVKM. CDR3 length: 16 residues. The CDR3, as DNA: TGTGCCAGCAGTTTAGGGGCCGACAGATCCAACTATGGCTACACCTTC. This encodes CASSLGADRSNYGYTF.

The CDR3 loop reads CASSAKRGWGYTF. In nucleotides, the CDR3 is TGTGCCAGTAGTGCTAAAAGGGGATGGGGCTACACCTTC. The chain is built from TRBV19 and TRBJ1-2, with D possibly being TRBD1 (5 bases). V shed 5 bases and J shed 8 bases, with 15 bases lying between them. CDR1 and CDR2 (germline): LNHDA, SQIVND (reference sequence). The CDR3 sequence is 13 residues long. Full variable domain (missing parts from reference TRBV19 and TRBJ1-2): DGGITQSPKYLFRKEGQNVTLSCEQNLNHDAMYWYRQDPGQGLRLIYYSQIVNDFQKGDIAEGYSVSREKKESFPLTVTSAQKNPTAFYLCASSAKRGWGYTFGSGTRLTVV.

The J gene is TRBJ1-1, the V gene TRBV3-1 (or the pseudogene TRBV3-2); D is uncertain. V lost 4 bases to trimming and J lost 1 base, with 10 bases between them. Per germline, CDR1 LGHDT and CDR2 YNNKEL (reference sequence). The CDR3 has 14 amino acids. Here the CDR3 reads CASSPGISNTEAFF. The CDR3, as DNA: TGTGCCAGCAGCCCCGGGATTTCGAACACTGAAGCTTTCTTT.

The chain is built from TRBV7-9 and TRBJ1-3; perhaps TRBD1 as D (6 bases). CDR1 SEHNR and CDR2 FQNEAQ come from the germline V gene (reference sequence). Between the trimmed V and J ends, which lost 3 bases and 0 bases, there was a span of 12 bases. The CDR3 contains 16 residues. CDR3 residues: CASSFQQGHSGNTIYF. Here the CDR3 DNA reads TGTGCCAGCAGCTTCCAACAGGGCCACTCTGGAAACACCATATATTTT.

The rearrangement joins TRBV2 to TRBJ1-2, with D uncertain. V was pared by 4 bases and J by 5 bases, with 8 bases between. This CDR3 has 12 residues. The germline V gene has CDR1 SNHLY and CDR2 FYNNEI. CDR3 coding DNA: TGTGCCAGCAGTGTTGTCCAGTATGGCTACACCTTC. Amino acid sequence: CASSVVQYGYTF.